The TCR beta chain described here comes from a study of blood T cell repertoires in COVID-19. Methods used by the authors: Scientists estimated how many nucleated cells there were by amplifying reference gene primers. Some clones are missing from TCRdb's copy, which holds only in-frame ones; the method was immunoSEQ multiplex PCR. D and trimming were read from the DNA, whereas the V and J calls and clone size are those reported in that table. The sample has about 440,000 clones; about nine tenths are singletons. Recruited during active infection, patients (from Seattle) were subsequently followed longitudinally. V was shortened by 0 bases and J by 7 bases, with 9 bases between the two germline ends. From germline, CDR1 is LGHDT and CDR2 YNNKEL (reference sequence). CDR3 size: 14 residues.

Specimen: peripheral blood. This receptor was obtained from a woman aged 50 to 60 with COVID-19, enrolled during active disease. The chain has TRBV3-1 (or the pseudogene TRBV3-2) and TRBJ1-4; D is possibly TRBD1 (6 bases). The CDR3 reads CASSQDYRAEKLFF. In DNA, the CDR3 is TGTGCCAGCAGCCAAGATTACAGGGCTGAAAAACTGTTTTTT.